This T cell receptor beta chain appears in the sequencing data of a study of T cells in Graves' hyperthyroidism and ophthalmopathy. Study at large: Peripheral blood was collected at initial diagnosis, before any treatment.

An absence of ophthalmopathy progression within 18 months meant stable Graves' hyperthyroidism. The CDR3 consists of 14 residues. Looked up from germline, CDR1 is MNHEY and CDR2 is SMNVEV (reference sequence). Trimming took 4 bases from V and 7 from J; bases not matched to a gene: 4. Amplification yielded TCR beta CDR3 regions, with RNA transcripts as the source. HTBI primers were used for first-round RT-PCR of the TCR CDR3. TCRdb reprocessed the multiplex PCR reads with MiXCR, giving one entry per CDR3 protein. This sample has 750,000 to 950,000 distinct CDR3 sequences; more than 30% occur once, and the top ten carry 7.5% to 9.5%.

Source material: blood. The receptor's source is a man in his late teens or twenties with Graves' hyperthyroidism. V usage is TRBV27 and J usage is TRBJ1-6, with TRBD1 identical over 7 bases. The CDR3 is CASSSTGINSPLHF. CDR3 bases: TGTGCCAGCAGTTCGACAGGGATCAATTCACCCCTCCACTTT.